The 24 T cell receptor beta chains below come from one sample, sequenced in a study of blood T cell repertoires in COVID-19. Profiled with immunoSEQ multiplex PCR; TCRdb holds only in-frame clones, not every one. The repertoire holds hundreds of thousands of clones, with more than 75% as singletons. The sample consisted of PBMCs or T cells enriched from blood (not recorded which). Every receptor here comes from a woman in her twenties or thirties who had recovered from COVID-19.

The chain recombines TRBV19 with TRBJ2-7, with 9 positions matching TRBD1. The CDR3 loop spans 13 amino acids. CDR1 is LNHDA, CDR2 SQIVND, per germline (reference sequence). The ends lost 6 bases at V and 5 bases at J; junction bases unmatched: 5. The CDR3 coding sequence is TGTGCCAGTAGGACGGGACAGGGCGACGAGCAGTACTTC. Translating it yields CASRTGQGDEQYF.

The DNA for the CDR3 is TGCGCCAGCCGAAAAACTAGCGCAACAAACTCCTACGAGCAGTACTTC. This translates into CASRKTSATNSYEQYF. The rearrangement joins TRBV4-1 to TRBJ2-7, with TRBD2 matching over 7 bases. V dropped 8 bases and J dropped 0; count of bases not matched to a gene: 13. Germline V gene data show CDR1 as MGHRA and CDR2 as YSYEKL. The CDR3 has 16 residues.

The rearrangement links TRBV27 to TRBJ2-7; 10 nucleotides match TRBD2. V dropped 6 bases and J dropped 4; count of bases not matched to a gene: 3. CDR1 is MNHEY and CDR2 is SMNVEV in the germline V gene (reference sequence). This CDR3 comprises 13 residues. CDR3 in amino acids: CASSLAGEYEQYF. Here the CDR3 DNA reads TGTGCCAGCAGCCTAGCGGGAGAATACGAGCAGTACTTC.

The rearrangement links TRBV27 to TRBJ1-6, with TRBD1 matching over 7 bases. From germline, CDR1 is MNHEY and CDR2 SMNVEV (reference sequence). Trimming took 4 bases from V and 5 from J; bases not matched to a gene: 5. The CDR3 sequence is 15 residues long. The CDR3 nucleotides read TGTGCCAGCAGTTACAGGGGCGAAAATAATTCACCCCTCCACTTT. Translating it yields CASSYRGENNSPLHF.

V is TRBV6-1 and J is TRBJ1-5; TRBD1 matches at 7 bases. This CDR3 contains 14 residues. V was pared by 8 bases and J by 11 bases, with 15 bases of the junction left unmatched. The germline CDR1 and CDR2 sequences are MNHNS and SASEGT. CDR3 DNA: TGTGCCAGCGACCCGACAGGGAGTCCGTTGGCCCAGCATTTT. The encoded protein is CASDPTGSPLAQHF.

The rearrangement links TRBV25-1 to TRBJ2-7, with 7 positions matching TRBD2. Germline-derived CDR1 and CDR2 are MGHDK and SYGVNS. Germline trimming cut 8 bases from V and 3 bases from J; bases unmatched to any gene: 7. CDR3 length equals 13 residues. The CDR3 coding sequence is TGTGCCAGCTCCCGGACTAGTAACTACGAGCAGTACTTC. Translating it yields CASSRTSNYEQYF.

CDR3 residues: CASSQELEGPGEQYF. In nucleotides, the CDR3 is TGCGCCAGCAGCCAAGAACTAGAAGGCCCGGGCGAGCAGTACTTC. This chain uses TRBV4-1 with TRBJ2-7; TRBD2 is a possible D gene (5 bases). The germline V gene has CDR1 MGHRA and CDR2 YSYEKL. The ends were cut back, 0 bases at V and 6 bases at J, with 15 bases in the middle. There are 15 residues in the CDR3.

The chain carries TRBV24-1 and TRBJ2-1; 11 bases are shared with TRBD2. This CDR3 spans 15 amino acids. V lost 6 bases, J lost 7 bases, and 7 bases stayed unmatched. Germline CDR1 is KGHDR and CDR2 is SFDVKD. CDR3 DNA sequence: TGTGCCACCAGTTATAGCGGGAGGGGGGGGAATGAGCAGTTCTTC. It is translated as CATSYSGRGGNEQFF.

This chain connects TRBV28 to TRBJ1-2; 8 bases line up with TRBD1. Trimming cost V 2 bases and J 4 bases; bases outside gene matches: 6. The germline CDR1 and CDR2 sequences are MDHEN and SYDVKM. The CDR3 covers 15 residues. CDR3 coding DNA: TGTGCCAGCAGTTTAAGACGGGACAGGACCTATGGCTACACCTTC. It translates to CASSLRRDRTYGYTF.

The table lists this clone with a few counts. The chain carries TRBV4-1 and TRBJ2-3; 9 bases map to TRBD2. This CDR3 has 17 residues. CDR1 and CDR2 from the germline V gene are MGHRA and YSYEKL. The J segment lost 2 bases and the V segment lost 0 bases, leaving 6 bases of the junction unmatched. DNA of the CDR3: TGCGCCAGCAGCCAAGATGGGAGACTAGCGGTCACAGATACGCAGTATTTT. Its protein is CASSQDGRLAVTDTQYF.

This chain links TRBV7-2 with TRBJ2-7; 10 bases map to TRBD2. The germline gives CDR1 SGHTA, CDR2 FQGNSA. V lost 1 base and J lost 6; bases outside the gene matches: 9. The CDR3 length is 16 residues. The CDR3 spells CASSLGGTSGMREQYF. The CDR3 coding sequence is TGTGCCAGCAGCTTAGGGGGAACTAGCGGGATGCGCGAGCAGTACTTC. The full variable domain, rest sourced from reference TRBV7-2 and TRBJ2-7, is GAGVSQSPSNKVTEKGKDVELRCDPISGHTALYWYRQSLGQGLEFLIYFQGNSAPDKSGLPSDRFSAERTGGSVSTLTIQRTQQEDSAVYLCASSLGGTSGMREQYFGPGTRLTVT.

J is TRBJ1-2 and V is TRBV29-1; 8 positions match TRBD1. The length of the CDR3 is 13 residues. From germline, CDR1 is SQVTM and CDR2 ANQGSEA. The J segment lost 4 bases and the V segment lost 6 bases, leaving 7 bases of the junction unmatched. Here the CDR3 DNA reads TGCAGCGTCCCCAGGACAGGGACCTATGGCTACACCTTC. Protein product: CSVPRTGTYGYTF.

V and J are TRBV19 and TRBJ2-1, with 10 bases identical to TRBD2. This CDR3 comprises 15 residues. CDR1 and CDR2 from the germline V gene are LNHDA and SQIVND (reference sequence). After removal of 6 bases from V and 9 bases from J, the junction contained 11 bases not matched to a gene. In DNA form, the CDR3 reads TGTGCCAGTAGCCTGCTTGGGACTAGCGAAGGTGAGCAGTTCTTC. The encoded protein is CASSLLGTSEGEQFF.

This sequence joins TRBV10-1 and TRBJ1-1; TRBD1 matches 8 bases. The CDR3 loop spans 13 amino acids. CDR1 and CDR2 (germline): WNHNN, SYGVQD (reference sequence). J lost 5 bases, V lost 6 bases, and 5 bases had no gene match. The CDR3, as DNA: TGCGCCAGCAGAGGACAGGGAACAACTGAAGCTTTCTTT. The encoded protein is CASRGQGTTEAFF.

This sequence joins TRBV12-3 or TRBV12-4 and TRBJ1-1; D perhaps matches TRBD1 (5 bases). V lost 7 bases to trimming and J lost 7 bases, with 16 bases between them. This CDR3 is 13 amino acids long. The CDR3 DNA follows: TGTGCCAGCATCGTTTCCAGGGTAGGTGAAGCTTTCTTT. Translated, it gives CASIVSRVGEAFF.

The rearrangement uses TRBV11-3 and TRBJ1-1, with 7 bases lining up with TRBD1. CDR1 is SGHNT and CDR2 is YENEEA in the germline V gene. V was pared by 5 bases and J by 8 bases, with 8 bases of the junction left unmatched. The CDR3 length is 13 residues. CDR3 nucleotides: TGTGCCAGCAGCCCATCGACAGGGCTCGAAGCTTTCTTT. Its protein product is CASSPSTGLEAFF.

The rearrangement uses TRBV7-9 and TRBJ2-7; 7 positions agree with TRBD1. The J segment lost 2 bases and the V segment lost 4 bases, leaving 5 bases of the junction unmatched. The CDR3 consists of 14 residues. Looked up from germline, CDR1 is SEHNR and CDR2 is FQNEAQ (reference sequence). CDR3 loop: CASSSRDSPYEQYF. The DNA of the CDR3 is TGTGCCAGCAGCTCCCGGGACAGTCCCTACGAGCAGTACTTC.

The chain uses TRBV4-1 and TRBJ1-1; 8 bases are shared with TRBD1. Looked up from germline, CDR1 is MGHRA and CDR2 is YSYEKL. With V trimmed by 3 bases and J by 5 bases, 8 bases remained unmatched. There are 15 residues in the CDR3. The CDR3 bases are TGCGCCAGCAGCCACCTAACAGGGGGAAGGACTGAAGCTTTCTTT. Its protein product is CASSHLTGGRTEAFF.

The V gene is TRBV28, the J gene TRBJ1-1, with TRBD1 matching over 7 bases. Germline V gene lookup returns CDR1 MDHEN and CDR2 SYDVKM. The V segment lost 3 bases and the J segment 4 bases; nucleotides outside the gene matches: 2. This CDR3 has 13 residues. The DNA for the CDR3 is TGTGCCAGCAGTTTCAGGGGGGTCACTGAAGCTTTCTTT. Its translation is CASSFRGVTEAFF.

Turning to this clone: Germline and junction disagree at one end, which may indicate a read error. The chain is built from TRBV7-7 and TRBJ2-2; maybe TRBD2 (5 bases). Germline loops: CDR1 SSHAT, CDR2 FNYEAQ (reference sequence). CDR3 length: 17 amino acids. The CDR3 sequence: CASSLNSGRLNTGELFF. In DNA, the CDR3 is TGTGCTAGCAGCTTAAATTCGGGCAGACTAAACACCGGGGAGCTGTTTTTT. The full variable domain, in which reference TRBV7-7 and TRBJ2-2 provide the parts outside the CDR3, is GAGVSQSPRYKVTKRGQDVTLRCDPISSHATLYWYQQALGQGPEFLTYFNYEAQPDKSGLPSDRFSAERPEGSISTLTIQRTEQRDSAMYRCASSLNSGRLNTGELFFGEGSRLTVL.

The chain's CDR3 is CASSLEGLGMLDTQYF. The CDR3 DNA sequence: TGTGCCAGCAGTTTAGAAGGACTGGGCATGTTGGATACGCAGTATTTT. The chain is built from TRBV28 and TRBJ2-3; D possibly corresponds to TRBD2 (5 bases). The V gene's germline CDR1 is MDHEN and CDR2 SYDVKM. The CDR3 covers 16 residues. The germline V and J ends were trimmed by 2 bases and 6 bases, with 18 bases remaining between them.

This chain connects TRBV5-1 to TRBJ1-1; no firm D call. CDR1 is SGHRS and CDR2 is YFSETQ in the germline V gene. The CDR3 has 13 residues. Trimming took off 5 bases at V and 7 bases at J, with 15 bases between the two ends. CDR3 protein: CASRAEGAREAFF. CDR3 coding DNA: TGCGCCAGCAGGGCTGAGGGAGCCCGTGAAGCTTTCTTT.

V gene TRBV28 combines with J gene TRBJ2-5; D not certain. Germline CDR1 and CDR2: MDHEN and SYDVKM. The V end was cut by 5 bases, the J end by 0 bases, with 22 bases between. The CDR3 has 18 residues. In DNA form, the CDR3 reads TGTGCCAGCAGTCCCCCGGGTTCCACCTGGCCCAACCAAGAGACCCAGTACTTC. This gives the protein CASSPPGSTWPNQETQYF. Full variable domain (missing parts from reference TRBV28 and TRBJ2-5): DVKVTQSSRYLVKRTGEKVFLECVQDMDHENMFWYRQDPGLGLRLIYFSYDVKMKEKGDIPEGYSVSREKKERFSLILESASTNQTSMYLCASSPPGSTWPNQETQYFGPGTRLLVL.

This chain connects TRBV2 to TRBJ2-5; TRBD2 might be the D (6 bases). Between the trimmed V and J ends, which lost 0 bases and 4 bases, there was a span of 9 bases. The CDR3 covers 14 residues. Germline V CDR1 and CDR2: SNHLY, FYNNEI. The CDR3 here is CASSEARGGETQYF. Written as DNA, the CDR3 is TGTGCCAGCAGTGAAGCTCGGGGAGGAGAGACCCAGTACTTC.